This T cell receptor (beta chain) was observed in a study of blood T cell repertoires in COVID-19. Profiling relied on immunoSEQ multiplex PCR, and the TCRdb table lists in-frame clones only, not all of them. In the table there are about 170,000 clones, about 90% of which are singletons. CDR3 length: 14 residues. Trimming left V 0 bases short and J 5 bases short, with 11 bases between. Germline CDR1 reads MNHEY; CDR2 reads SMNVEV (reference sequence). The origin of this receptor is a young man with COVID-19, enrolled during active disease. V usage is TRBV27 and J usage is TRBJ2-7; D unclear. Material: peripheral blood. The CDR3 DNA reads as TGTGCCAGCAGTTTATCTGGCCAGATGGACGAGCAGTACTTC. Amino acids: CASSLSGQMDEQYF.